Given below is one T cell receptor (beta chain) in context. In the study's own analysis: It was from reference gene primer amplification that nucleated cell counts were estimated. The data were produced by immunoSEQ multiplex PCR, yet TCRdb's version contains in-frame clones alone and is incomplete. V, J and clone size were drawn from that table, and D and trimming were deduced from the DNA. The sample consists of approximately 79,000 clones, 75% to 85% of them appearing once. These data come from a study of blood T cell repertoires in COVID-19. Germline CDR1 and CDR2: SGHVS and FNYEAQ. The CDR3 length is 16 residues. V lost 1 base and J 4 bases, leaving 13 bases between the germline ends.

This chain links TRBV7-6 with TRBJ2-2; possibly TRBD2 for D (6 bases). The sequencing input was peripheral blood. This receptor was obtained from a woman aged 45-59 years with acute or convalescent COVID-19. As DNA, the CDR3 is TGTGCCAGCAGCTTAGGAGGGGCGCGGGGCACCGGGGAGCTGTTTTTT. Protein product: CASSLGGARGTGELFF.